This T cell receptor (beta chain) was sequenced during a study of vaccination and CD4 T cells after COVID-19. Looking at the study overall: Sampling after COVID took place at a median of 101 days (range 35 to 161) following diagnosis.

This CDR3 is built from 14 residues. Germline-derived CDR1 and CDR2 are LNHDA and SQIVND (reference sequence). J lost 4 bases, V lost 6 bases, and 8 bases had no gene match. General study results and limits: Convalescent patients' clones that were vaccine-specific were spike mono-reactive in 304 of 307 cases.

A note on this clonotype: The antigen is unknown.

The assay that was used to sequence DNA from cultured CD4+ T cells was the Oncomine TCR Beta short-read assay. TCRdb recomputed calls from the PCR reads with MiXCR, one row per CDR3 protein. The table includes 20,000 to 25,000 distinct CDR3 sequences, 60% to 80% detected once. This sample's treatment: roughly 10-day PBMC culture with coronavirus spike peptide pools or control peptides (ViraFEST assay). The sequence was obtained from a human donor who received a COVID-19 vaccine. The input for sequencing was CD4+ T cells from blood, cultured in vitro, taken before SARS-CoV-2 vaccination. The rearrangement uses TRBV19 and TRBJ2-5, with 7 bases identical to TRBD2. The CDR3 bases are TGTGCCAGTAGCCCTGGGGGGGTCGGAGAGACCCAGTACTTC. Amino acids: CASSPGGVGETQYF.